Listed here are 9 T cell receptor beta chains from one sample, sequenced in a study of T cells in Graves' hyperthyroidism and ophthalmopathy. Amplification of TCR beta CDR3 regions used RNA as the template. TCR CDR3 regions were first amplified by RT-PCR with HTBI primers. TCRdb passed the multiplex PCR reads through MiXCR, listing each CDR3 protein once. Altogether approximately 590,000 distinct CDR3 sequences are present, just over 45% being singletons, with the ten largest covering approximately 8.2%. The sequenced sample consisted of peripheral blood or thyroid tissue (not recorded which). The receptors here all came from a woman aged 18-29 years with Graves' hyperthyroidism.

The chain links TRBV7-8 to TRBJ1-1; the D is unclear. Trimming pared 1 base from V and 6 bases from J, leaving 12 bases between. Germline CDR1 SGHVS, CDR2 FQNEAQ. The CDR3 runs to 14 residues. The CDR3 sequence is CASSLGVKGAEAFF. The CDR3 nucleotides read TGTGCCAGCAGCTTAGGGGTTAAGGGCGCTGAAGCTTTCTTT.

This clonotype has a count of ten or more. J is TRBJ2-5 and V is TRBV7-2, with D uncertain. The CDR3 runs 13 residues. Trimming removed 5 bases from V and 3 bases from J, with 10 bases in between. Per germline, CDR1 SGHTA and CDR2 FQGNSA. The CDR3 reads CASSPDHEETQYF. Here the CDR3 DNA reads TGTGCCAGCAGCCCAGACCACGAAGAGACCCAGTACTTC.

This chain uses TRBV10-3 with TRBJ2-5; 9 bases map to TRBD2. Germline CDR1 ENHRY, CDR2 SYGVKD. With 10 bases clipped from V and 7 bases from J, the junction kept 16 bases outside the gene matches. CDR3 length equals 15 residues. CDR3 nucleotide sequence: TGTGCCAGCAGCTTGACTAGCGGATACGGATGGACCCAGTACTTC. Protein product: CASSLTSGYGWTQYF.

In its sample, this clonotype was seen once. V and J are TRBV12-3 or TRBV12-4 and TRBJ2-5; 8 nucleotides match TRBD2. The J segment lost 1 base and the V segment lost 5 bases, leaving 6 bases of the junction unmatched. The CDR3 loop spans 15 amino acids. The DNA of the CDR3 is TGTGCCAGCAGTATACTAGCGGATTCCCAAGAGACCCAGTACTTC. Encoded protein: CASSILADSQETQYF.

This clonotype was observed many times. The J gene is TRBJ1-6, the V gene TRBV7-9; D is uncertain. The V end was cut by 4 bases, the J end by 10 bases, with 14 bases between. The CDR3 loop spans 14 amino acids. CDR1 and CDR2 from the germline V gene are SEHNR and FQNEAQ (reference sequence). CDR3 DNA: TGTGCCAGCAGCTCACCCGGAGGAGAATCACCCCTCCACTTT. Its protein is CASSSPGGESPLHF.

This clonotype was observed many times. The rearrangement uses TRBV7-2 and TRBJ2-7, with 7 bases matching TRBD2. This CDR3 comprises 16 residues. Germline lookup yields CDR1 SGHTA and CDR2 FQGNSA. V dropped 5 bases and J dropped 4; count of bases not matched to a gene: 14. CDR3 sequence reads: CASSAAIGREKYEQYF. Written as DNA, the CDR3 is TGTGCCAGCAGCGCAGCAATAGGGCGGGAGAAATACGAGCAGTACTTC.

A note on this clonotype: This could be a read error, since a much larger clone is one nucleotide away. J is TRBJ1-4 and V is TRBV2; no reliable D call. Germline-derived CDR1 and CDR2 are SNHLY and FYNNEI. Trimming shortened V by 1 base and J by 4 bases, and 7 bases separated the two germline ends. The CDR3 consists of 14 residues. The CDR3 loop reads CASSEGTINEKLFF. Written as DNA, the CDR3 is TGTGCCAGCAGTGAAGGGACGATTAATGAAAAACTGTTTTTT.

This clonotype showed up many times. The gene calls are TRBV7-8 and TRBJ1-2; tentative D call: TRBD1 (5 bases). Trimming pared 3 bases from V and 8 bases from J, leaving 10 bases between. Germline CDR1 reads SGHVS; CDR2 reads FQNEAQ. CDR3 length equals 12 residues. CDR3 region: CASSFHGGGYTF. CDR3 nucleotide sequence: TGTGCCAGCAGCTTTCACGGGGGAGGCTACACCTTC.

The rearrangement links TRBV7-8 to TRBJ2-7; D is ambiguous. V was clipped by 5 bases and J by 0 bases, with 14 bases between them. This CDR3 is built from 15 residues. CDR1 is SGHVS, CDR2 FQNEAQ, per germline. CDR3: CASSVYVRSSYEQYF. In DNA form, the CDR3 reads TGTGCCAGCAGCGTCTACGTCAGGAGCTCCTACGAGCAGTACTTC. Combining the CDR3 with reference TRBV7-8 and TRBJ2-7 gives the whole variable domain GAGVSQSPRYKVAKRGQDVALRCDPISGHVSLFWYQQALGQGPEFLTYFQNEAQLDKSGLPSDRFFAERPEGSVSTLKIQRTQQEDSAVYLCASSVYVRSSYEQYFGPGTRLTVT.